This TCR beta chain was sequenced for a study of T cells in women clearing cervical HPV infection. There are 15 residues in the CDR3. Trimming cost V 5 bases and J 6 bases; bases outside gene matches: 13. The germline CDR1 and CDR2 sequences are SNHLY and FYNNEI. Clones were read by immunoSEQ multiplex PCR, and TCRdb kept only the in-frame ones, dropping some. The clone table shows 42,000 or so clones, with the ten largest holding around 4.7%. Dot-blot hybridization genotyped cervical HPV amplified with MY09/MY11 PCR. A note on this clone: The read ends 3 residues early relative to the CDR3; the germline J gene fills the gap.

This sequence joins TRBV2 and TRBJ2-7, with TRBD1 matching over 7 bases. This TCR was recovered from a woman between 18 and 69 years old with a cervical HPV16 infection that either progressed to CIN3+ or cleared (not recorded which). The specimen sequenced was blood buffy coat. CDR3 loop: CASSRIDRVVREQYF. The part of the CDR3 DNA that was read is TGTGCCAGCAGTCGAATCGACAGGGTCGTACGCGAG.